This TCR beta chain came from a study of T cells and copy number aberrations in small-cell lung cancer. Study-level findings and limits: Compared with adjacent lung tissue, tumors had lower T-cell richness and clonality and non-significantly lower density.

Regarding this clone: Antigen unknown.

Donors had limited-stage small-cell lung cancer, resected between 2008 and 2020. All donors were smokers or heavy second-hand smokers. The method was immunoSEQ multiplex PCR; TCRdb's version includes in-frame clones alone and lacks a portion of them. The sample contains 2,000 to 2,500 clones, over 60% of which appear only once. J was trimmed by 4 bases and V by 8 bases; bases with no gene match: 4. The V gene's germline CDR1 is SNHLY and CDR2 FYNNEI. The CDR3 totals 12 residues. V is TRBV2 and J is TRBJ2-5; 7 positions agree with TRBD2. Input material: normal tissue next to the tumor. This TCR derives from a woman in her sixties or seventies with small cell lung cancer. The CDR3 sequence is CASGGGLETQYF. DNA of the CDR3: TGTGCCAGCGGGGGGGGTTTAGAGACCCAGTACTTC.